The 8 T cell receptor beta chains below were found in one sample sequenced in a study of blood T cell repertoires in COVID-19. Clones were sequenced by immunoSEQ multiplex PCR, and TCRdb holds only the in-frame ones, with some missing. The data contain about 270,000 clones, around 89% of them singletons. The sequencing sample was made of PBMCs or T cells enriched from blood (not recorded which). These receptors were collected from a woman in her fifties or sixties who had recovered from COVID-19.

This sequence joins TRBV24-1 and TRBJ2-5; TRBD2 is a possible D gene (6 bases). This CDR3 has 15 amino acids. The V end was cut by 0 bases, the J end by 3 bases, with 10 bases between. CDR1 is KGHDR and CDR2 is SFDVKD in the germline V gene. The CDR3 spells CATSDLRGGEETQYF. The CDR3 nucleotides read TGTGCCACCAGTGATTTGCGAGGAGGGGAAGAGACCCAGTACTTC.

This chain uses TRBV12-3 or TRBV12-4 with TRBJ1-4, with no clear D. The CDR3 contains 13 residues. Trimming pared 2 bases from V and 10 bases from J, leaving 11 bases between. In DNA form, the CDR3 reads TGTGCCAGCAGTTTAAAGGAGGGAGGAAAACTGTTTTTT. Its translation: CASSLKEGGKLFF.

The CDR3 loop reads CASSLGSFNYGYTF. The CDR3 coding sequence is TGTGCCAGCAGCTTGGGGAGTTTTAACTATGGCTACACCTTC. The chain carries TRBV5-6 and TRBJ1-2, with unresolved D. This CDR3 contains 14 residues. From germline, CDR1 is SGHDT and CDR2 YYEEEE. The V end was cut by 0 bases, the J end by 1 base, with 7 bases between.

The chain links TRBV11-1 to TRBJ1-1; D perhaps matches TRBD1 (5 bases). The V and J ends lost 0 bases and 4 bases respectively, with 9 bases between them. This CDR3 is built from 14 residues. Germline CDR1 is SGHAT and CDR2 is FQDESV (reference sequence). The CDR3 here is CASSLAGGGTEAFF. Written as DNA, the CDR3 is TGTGCCAGCAGCTTAGCTGGGGGGGGCACTGAAGCTTTCTTT.

The rearrangement links TRBV18 to TRBJ1-2; D not resolved. Trimming removed 4 bases at V and 7 bases at J, with 7 bases between. The CDR3 has 11 residues. Germline V gene data show CDR1 as KGHSH and CDR2 as LQKENI. The DNA for the CDR3 is TGTGCCAGCTCACTCAATAGTGGCTACACCTTC. As protein: CASSLNSGYTF.

The CDR3 DNA reads TGTGCCAGCAGTTTATTGTGGGCGGAAGCTTTCTTT. Encoded protein: CASSLLWAEAFF. The rearrangement joins TRBV28 to TRBJ1-1; D is uncertain. V was trimmed by 1 base and J by 8 bases, leaving 8 bases between them. This CDR3 region has 12 residues. CDR1 is MDHEN, CDR2 SYDVKM, per germline. The full variable domain, rest sourced from reference TRBV28 and TRBJ1-1, is DVKVTQSSRYLVKRTGEKVFLECVQDMDHENMFWYRQDPGLGLRLIYFSYDVKMKEKGDIPEGYSVSREKKERFSLILESASTNQTSMYLCASSLLWAEAFFGQGTRLTVV.

DNA for the CDR3: TGCGCCAGCACTGGGACTAGCGGGAGGGCGAGCGGCGATACGCAGTATTTT. It is translated as CASTGTSGRASGDTQYF. The gene calls are TRBV5-1 and TRBJ2-3, with TRBD2 matching over 16 bases. The CDR3 totals 17 residues. Germline V gene lookup returns CDR1 SGHRS and CDR2 YFSETQ. J was trimmed by 6 bases and V by 6 bases; bases with no gene match: 10.

The gene calls are TRBV11-2 and TRBJ2-1, with D possibly being TRBD2 (6 bases). Deletions cut 2 bases from V and 0 bases from J, with 8 bases between. The CDR3 is made up of 15 amino acids. The germline V gene has CDR1 SGHAT and CDR2 FQNNGV. CDR3 DNA: TGTGCCAGCAGCTTAATCGGGAGCTCCTACAATGAGCAGTTCTTC. Its translation: CASSLIGSSYNEQFF.